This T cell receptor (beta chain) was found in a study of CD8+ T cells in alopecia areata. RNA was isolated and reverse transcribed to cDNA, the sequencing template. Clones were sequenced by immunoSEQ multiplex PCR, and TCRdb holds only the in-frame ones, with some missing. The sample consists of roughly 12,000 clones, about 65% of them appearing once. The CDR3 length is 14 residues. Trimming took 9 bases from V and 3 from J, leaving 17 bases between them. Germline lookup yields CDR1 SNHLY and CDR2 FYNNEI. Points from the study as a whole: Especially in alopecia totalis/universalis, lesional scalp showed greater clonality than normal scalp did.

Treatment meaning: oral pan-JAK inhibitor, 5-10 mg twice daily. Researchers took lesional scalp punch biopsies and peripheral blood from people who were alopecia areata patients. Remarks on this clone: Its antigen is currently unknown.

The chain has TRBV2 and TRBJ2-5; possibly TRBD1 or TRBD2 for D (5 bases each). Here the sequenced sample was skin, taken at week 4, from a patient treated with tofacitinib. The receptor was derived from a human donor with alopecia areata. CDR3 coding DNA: TGTGCCAGTAGGGGAAGGGAGACTGAAGAGACCCAGTACTTC. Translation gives CASRGRETEETQYF.